This TCR beta chain derives from a study of T cell responses to AZD1222 COVID-19 vaccine. The CDR3 has 14 amino acids. CDR1 and CDR2 from the germline V gene are MNHEY and SMNVEV (reference sequence). V gave up 4 bases and J gave up 4 bases; unmatched junction bases: 6. Generated by immunoSEQ multiplex PCR, the TCRdb table keeps only in-frame clones and is missing some. The sample carries about 150,000 clones, roughly 85% recorded once. Regarding this clone: The antigen is undetermined.

Study results and limitations: Close to half of all spike-specific TCRs reportedly target regions of the variants that are unmutated. Seropositive at baseline were only a handful of AZD1222 recipients. The donor cohort was predominantly white British with a female majority, and clonal diversity may have been underestimated. Along spike, vaccine-associated CD4 TCRs were found throughout, with dominance at 160-218 and 743-854.

The sample consisted of peripheral blood, taken on day 0 of AZD1222 vaccination. The source of this sequence is an adult in good health. This chain uses TRBV27 with TRBJ2-7; 8 bases map to TRBD1. CDR3 sequence (DNA): TGTGCCAGCAGTTCTGGGACAGGACAATACGAGCAGTACTTC. It yields the protein CASSSGTGQYEQYF.